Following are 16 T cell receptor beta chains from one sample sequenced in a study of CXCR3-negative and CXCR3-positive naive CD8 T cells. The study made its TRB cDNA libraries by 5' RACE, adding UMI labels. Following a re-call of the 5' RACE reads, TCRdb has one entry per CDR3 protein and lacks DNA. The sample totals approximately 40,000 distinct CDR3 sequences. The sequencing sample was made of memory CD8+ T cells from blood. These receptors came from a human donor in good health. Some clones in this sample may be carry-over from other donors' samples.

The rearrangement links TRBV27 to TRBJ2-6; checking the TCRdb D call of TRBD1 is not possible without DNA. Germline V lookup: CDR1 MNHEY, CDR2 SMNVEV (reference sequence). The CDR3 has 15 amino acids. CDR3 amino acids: CASSSGQAGANVLTF.

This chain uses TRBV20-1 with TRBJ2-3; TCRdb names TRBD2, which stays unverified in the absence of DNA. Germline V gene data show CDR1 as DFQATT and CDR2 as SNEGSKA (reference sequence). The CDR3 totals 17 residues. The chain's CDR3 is CSARVGRASRGTDTQYF.

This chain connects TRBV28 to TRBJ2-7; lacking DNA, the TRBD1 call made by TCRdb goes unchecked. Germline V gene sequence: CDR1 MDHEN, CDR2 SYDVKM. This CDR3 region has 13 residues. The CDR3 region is CASTGTVYYEQYF.

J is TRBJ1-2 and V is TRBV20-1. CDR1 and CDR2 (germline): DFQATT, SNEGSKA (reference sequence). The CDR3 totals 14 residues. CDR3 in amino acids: CSAREPRSHYGYTF.

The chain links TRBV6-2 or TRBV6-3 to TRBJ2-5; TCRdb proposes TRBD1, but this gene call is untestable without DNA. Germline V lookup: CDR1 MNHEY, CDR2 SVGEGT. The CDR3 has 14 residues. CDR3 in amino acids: CASSIRQGQETQYF.

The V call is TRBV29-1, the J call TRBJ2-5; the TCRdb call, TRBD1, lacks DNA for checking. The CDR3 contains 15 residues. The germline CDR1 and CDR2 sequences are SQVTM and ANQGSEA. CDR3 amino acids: CSATPALGGQETQYF.

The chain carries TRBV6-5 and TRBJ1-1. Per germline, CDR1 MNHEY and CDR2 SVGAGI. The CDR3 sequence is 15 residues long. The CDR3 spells CASSRGWDRNTEAFF.

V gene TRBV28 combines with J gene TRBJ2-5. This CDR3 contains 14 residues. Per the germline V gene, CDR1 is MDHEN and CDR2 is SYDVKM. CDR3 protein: CASSLGGRIETQYF.

CDR3 sequence reads: CSARDSDRDYEQYF. The V gene is TRBV20-1, the J gene TRBJ2-7; TCRdb outputs TRBD1, but without DNA this stays unchecked. This CDR3 spans 14 amino acids. Germline loops: CDR1 DFQATT, CDR2 SNEGSKA (reference sequence).

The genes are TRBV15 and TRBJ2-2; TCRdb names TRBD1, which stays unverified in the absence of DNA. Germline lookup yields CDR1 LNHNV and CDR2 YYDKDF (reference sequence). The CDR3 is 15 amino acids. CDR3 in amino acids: CATSSPGKNTGELFF.

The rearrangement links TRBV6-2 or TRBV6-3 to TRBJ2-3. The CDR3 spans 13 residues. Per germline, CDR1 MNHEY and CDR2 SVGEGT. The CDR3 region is CASSSTSTDTQYF.

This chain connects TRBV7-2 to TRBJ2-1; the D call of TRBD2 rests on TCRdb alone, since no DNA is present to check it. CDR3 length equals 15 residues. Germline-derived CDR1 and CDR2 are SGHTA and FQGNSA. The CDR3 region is CASSEGLAGEVEQFF.

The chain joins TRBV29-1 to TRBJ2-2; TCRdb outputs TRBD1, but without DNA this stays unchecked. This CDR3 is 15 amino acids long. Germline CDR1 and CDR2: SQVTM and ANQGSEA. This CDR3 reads CSVEDLGDGTGELFF.

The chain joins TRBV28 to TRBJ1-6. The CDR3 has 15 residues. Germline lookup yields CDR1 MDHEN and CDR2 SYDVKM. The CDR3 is CASKGSVSYNSPLHF. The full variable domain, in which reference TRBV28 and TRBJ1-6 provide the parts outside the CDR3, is DVKVTQSSRYLVKRTGEKVFLECVQDMDHENMFWYRQDPGLGLRLIYFSYDVKMKEKGDIPEGYSVSREKKERFSLILESASTNQTSMYLCASKGSVSYNSPLHFGNGTRLTVT.

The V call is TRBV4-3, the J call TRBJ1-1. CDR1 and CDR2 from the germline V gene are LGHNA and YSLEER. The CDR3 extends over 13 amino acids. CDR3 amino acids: CASSHDREAEAFF.

The chain's CDR3 is CASSATSIIDNEQFF. This chain uses TRBV11-2 with TRBJ2-1. CDR3 size: 15 residues. Germline CDR1 reads SGHAT; CDR2 reads FQNNGV.